This is a list of T cell receptor beta chains from one sample in a study of beta chain features in type 1 diabetes. The data were produced by immunoSEQ multiplex PCR, yet TCRdb's version contains in-frame clones alone and is incomplete. The sample records approximately 330,000 clones, roughly 11% being singletons. What was sequenced was naive CD4+ T cells from blood. These receptors were taken from a woman in her 30s in good health. The CDR3 runs from the conserved cysteine through the conserved F or W. A D gene is named only where the DNA matches it firmly. The listing skips clone size in some rows; elsewhere it reads once, few, many or a size class.

CDR3aa	CDR3nt	d_gene	abundance	v_gene	j_gene
CASSVEMGRPTEAFF	TGTGCCAGCAGCGTAGAAATGGGGAGACCAACTGAAGCTTTCTTT	NA	few	TRBV9	TRBJ1-1
CASSLTLAGATDTQYF	TGTGCCAGCAGCTTGACACTAGCGGGAGCTACAGATACGCAGTATTTT	TRBD2	NA	TRBV11-2	TRBJ2-3
CASSLGAGAKGYTF	TGTGCCAGCAGCTTAGGGGCGGGAGCAAAAGGCTACACCTTC	NA	few	TRBV7-9	TRBJ1-2
CASSPIQAEQFF	TGTGCCAGCAGCCCCATCCAGGCTGAGCAGTTCTTC	NA	few	TRBV11-2	TRBJ2-1
CASSQGQAQNQPQHF	TGTGCCAGCTCACAGGGACAGGCCCAAAATCAGCCCCAGCATTTT	TRBD1	NA	TRBV18	TRBJ1-5
CASSPPWGREGHEQYF	TGTGCCAGCAGCCCACCGTGGGGGCGGGAGGGACACGAGCAGTACTTC	TRBD2	few	TRBV7-2	TRBJ2-7
CASSPHQVAKNIQYF	TGTGCCAGCAGCCCACATCAAGTAGCCAAAAACATTCAGTACTTC	NA	few	TRBV7-2	TRBJ2-4
CASSLTSGRVGEQFF	TGTGCCAGCAGTCTGACTAGCGGGAGAGTAGGGGAGCAGTTCTTC	TRBD2	NA	TRBV11-2	TRBJ2-1
CASSLAGLAPYEQYF	TGTGCCAGCAGCTTAGCAGGGCTAGCGCCCTACGAGCAGTACTTC	NA	few	TRBV7-2	TRBJ2-7
CASSSRGLGDEQFF	TGTGCCAGCAGCTCAAGAGGACTCGGGGATGAGCAGTTCTTC	NA	NA	TRBV7-3	TRBJ2-1
CASTDSQETQYF	TGCGCCAGCACTGACAGCCAAGAGACCCAGTACTTC	NA	few	TRBV5-1	TRBJ2-5
CASSPRDRGYTDTQYF	TGCGCCAGCAGCCCCCGGGACAGGGGCTACACAGATACGCAGTATTTT	TRBD1	NA	TRBV5-1	TRBJ2-3
CASSAGTPNQPQHF	TGTGCCAGCAGCGCCGGGACTCCCAATCAGCCCCAGCATTTT	NA	few	TRBV6-1	TRBJ1-5
CASSIGGALDTEAFF	TGTGCCAGTAGTATAGGCGGAGCCCTGGACACTGAAGCTTTCTTT	NA	few	TRBV19	TRBJ1-1
CASSFQGTGANVLTF	TGCGCCAGCAGCTTTCAGGGAACCGGGGCCAACGTCCTGACTTTC	NA	few	TRBV5-1	TRBJ2-6
CASSVPPTGAGTYNEQFF	TGTGCCAGCAGCGTCCCCCCTACGGGCGCGGGGACCTACAATGAGCAGTTCTTC	NA	few	TRBV9	TRBJ2-1
CASSQGAYEQYF	TGTGCCAGCAGCCAAGGAGCCTACGAGCAGTACTTC	NA	NA	TRBV7-2	TRBJ2-7
CASSLDRGRYNEQFF	TGTGCCAGCAGCTTAGATCGGGGGAGGTACAATGAGCAGTTCTTC	NA	few	TRBV13	TRBJ2-1
CSVRAGEETQYF	TGCAGCGTCCGAGCGGGGGAAGAGACCCAGTACTTC	TRBD2	many	TRBV29-1	TRBJ2-5
CAWSSLGKASGEQYF	TGTGCCTGGAGTTCTCTGGGTAAGGCTAGTGGCGAGCAGTACTTC	NA	few	TRBV30	TRBJ2-7
CASSLPSGSHNEQFF	TGTGCCAGCAGCTTGCCTAGCGGGAGCCACAATGAGCAGTTCTTC	TRBD2	few	TRBV5-4	TRBJ2-1
CASSLSGSYNEQFF	TGTGCCAGCAGCTTATCGGGATCCTACAATGAGCAGTTCTTC	NA	NA	TRBV7-2	TRBJ2-1
CASSLELAGGPGDTQYF	TGTGCCAGCAGCTTAGAATTAGCGGGAGGCCCCGGAGATACGCAGTATTTT	TRBD2	few	TRBV7-2	TRBJ2-3
CASSTLAGITDTQYF	TGTGCCAGCAGTACCCTAGCGGGGATCACAGATACGCAGTATTTT	TRBD2	few	TRBV6-5	TRBJ2-3
CASSLGQGNTEAFF	TGTGCCAGCAGCCTGGGACAGGGGAACACTGAAGCTTTCTTT	TRBD1	few	TRBV7-2	TRBJ1-1
CASRLAGGSYNEQFF	TGTGCCAGCAGACTAGCGGGAGGTTCCTACAATGAGCAGTTCTTC	TRBD2	NA	TRBV7-2	TRBJ2-1
CASSFGTSGRLETQYF	TGTGCCAGCAGCTTCGGGACTAGCGGGAGATTAGAGACCCAGTACTTC	TRBD2	NA	TRBV7-9	TRBJ2-5